This is a list of T cell receptor beta chains from one sample in a study of T cell changes during pregnancy in multiple sclerosis. Profiling relied on immunoSEQ multiplex PCR, and the TCRdb table lists in-frame clones only, not all of them. The table has about 59,000 clones, 93% seen once; the top ten hold about 2.8%. The sample was CD8+ T cells from peripheral blood mononuclear cells, taken in the third trimester of pregnancy. Receptor source: a female donor with multiple sclerosis, enrolled in a pregnancy study. Both conserved end residues are part of each CDR3. The order of the fields is J gene, clone size, D gene, V gene, CDR3 protein, CDR3 DNA. A D gene is named only where the DNA matches it firmly. Size is stated for part of the rows, as once, few or many counts, or as a class when the clone is expanded.

j_gene: TRBJ1-5
abundance: few
d_gene: -
v_gene: TRBV27
CDR3aa: CASSTASTNQPQHF
CDR3nt: TGTGCCAGCAGCACGGCTAGCACAAATCAGCCCCAGCATTTT

j_gene: TRBJ2-1
abundance: -
d_gene: -
v_gene: TRBV6-1
CDR3aa: CASVLIVQFF
CDR3nt: TGTGCCAGCGTATTAATAGTACAGTTCTTC

j_gene: TRBJ2-1
abundance: -
d_gene: -
v_gene: TRBV19
CDR3aa: CASSIQGNEQFF
CDR3nt: TGTGCCAGTAGTATACAGGGGAATGAGCAGTTCTTC

j_gene: TRBJ2-1
abundance: -
d_gene: TRBD2
v_gene: TRBV27
CDR3aa: CASSPRDYPYNEQFF
CDR3nt: TGTGCCAGCAGTCCCCGGGACTACCCTTACAATGAGCAGTTCTTC

j_gene: TRBJ2-2
abundance: once
d_gene: -
v_gene: TRBV19
CDR3aa: CASTPGDLYTGELFF
CDR3nt: TGTGCCAGTACCCCCGGGGACTTATACACCGGGGAGCTGTTTTTT

j_gene: TRBJ2-3
abundance: -
d_gene: TRBD2
v_gene: TRBV9
CDR3aa: CASSVVRGGSDTQYF
CDR3nt: TGTGCCAGCAGCGTAGTAAGAGGCGGGAGCGATACGCAGTATTTT

j_gene: TRBJ2-3
abundance: -
d_gene: TRBD1
v_gene: TRBV28
CDR3aa: CASSLSPGRGSDTQYF
CDR3nt: TGTGCCAGCAGTTTATCGCCCGGCAGGGGGTCAGATACGCAGTATTTT

j_gene: TRBJ2-7
abundance: -
d_gene: -
v_gene: TRBV11-3
CDR3aa: CASSNQGYEQYF
CDR3nt: TGTGCCAGCAGCAACCAGGGATACGAGCAGTACTTC

j_gene: TRBJ1-2
abundance: -
d_gene: -
v_gene: TRBV19
CDR3aa: CASSIQRVYRVRTDYGYTF
CDR3nt: TGTGCCAGTAGTATACAAAGGGTTTACAGGGTCCGGACTGACTATGGCTACACCTTC

j_gene: TRBJ2-1
abundance: -
d_gene: TRBD2
v_gene: TRBV28
CDR3aa: CASSFPSGRAGEQFF
CDR3nt: TGTGCCAGCAGTTTCCCTAGCGGGAGGGCGGGTGAGCAGTTCTTC

j_gene: TRBJ2-3
abundance: -
d_gene: -
v_gene: TRBV7-9
CDR3aa: CASSLYGGGSADTQYF
CDR3nt: TGTGCCAGCAGCTTATATGGCGGAGGGTCAGCAGATACGCAGTATTTT

j_gene: TRBJ2-7
abundance: -
d_gene: -
v_gene: TRBV13
CDR3aa: CASSFPSGNEQYF
CDR3nt: TGTGCCAGCAGCTTCCCCTCGGGTAACGAGCAGTACTTC

j_gene: TRBJ2-1
abundance: -
d_gene: TRBD1
v_gene: TRBV6-1
CDR3aa: CASSGGQGGYNEQFF
CDR3nt: TGTGCCAGCAGTGGCGGACAGGGGGGTTACAATGAGCAGTTCTTC

j_gene: TRBJ2-7
abundance: -
d_gene: -
v_gene: TRBV19
CDR3aa: CASSPDRFEQYF
CDR3nt: TGTGCCAGTAGTCCTGACAGGTTCGAGCAGTACTTC

j_gene: TRBJ2-1
abundance: -
d_gene: TRBD2
v_gene: TRBV5-1
CDR3aa: CATHPLPFSGRGYNEQFF
CDR3nt: TGCGCCACCCACCCACTCCCTTTTAGCGGGCGGGGTTACAATGAGCAGTTCTTC

j_gene: TRBJ2-1
abundance: -
d_gene: -
v_gene: TRBV7-8
CDR3aa: CASSEGLQYNEQFF
CDR3nt: TGTGCCAGCAGCGAGGGACTTCAATACAATGAGCAGTTCTTC

j_gene: TRBJ2-7
abundance: few
d_gene: -
v_gene: TRBV7-9
CDR3aa: CASSLHGRSYEQYF
CDR3nt: TGTGCCAGCAGCTTACACGGTCGGTCCTACGAGCAGTACTTC

j_gene: TRBJ2-1
abundance: -
d_gene: TRBD2
v_gene: TRBV7-9
CDR3aa: CASSFELAGGNEQFF
CDR3nt: TGTGCCAGCAGCTTTGAACTAGCGGGAGGCAATGAGCAGTTCTTC

j_gene: TRBJ1-1
abundance: -
d_gene: -
v_gene: TRBV2
CDR3aa: CASSVHPTAGDTEAFF
CDR3nt: TGTGCCAGCAGCGTACACCCGACCGCAGGGGACACTGAAGCTTTCTTT

j_gene: TRBJ2-1
abundance: -
d_gene: TRBD1
v_gene: TRBV7-9
CDR3aa: CASSQGGRTRNEQFF
CDR3nt: TGTGCCAGCAGCCAAGGGGGCCGTACGAGGAATGAGCAGTTCTTC

j_gene: TRBJ2-2
abundance: -
d_gene: TRBD1
v_gene: TRBV6-4
CDR3aa: CASTMTGTGELFF
CDR3nt: TGTGCCAGCACCATGACAGGGACCGGGGAGCTGTTTTTT

j_gene: TRBJ2-3
abundance: -
d_gene: TRBD2
v_gene: TRBV29-1
CDR3aa: CSATSIPGLAGDTQYF
CDR3nt: TGCAGCGCCACGTCGATTCCGGGACTAGCGGGGGATACGCAGTATTTT

j_gene: TRBJ1-5
abundance: once
d_gene: -
v_gene: TRBV13
CDR3aa: CASSLGRELPQHF
CDR3nt: TGTGCCAGCAGCTTAGGACGGGAGCTGCCCCAGCATTTT

j_gene: TRBJ2-5
abundance: -
d_gene: TRBD2
v_gene: TRBV7-2
CDR3aa: CASSLNSGRTETQYF
CDR3nt: TGTGCCAGCAGCTTGAATAGCGGGAGGACAGAGACCCAGTACTTC

j_gene: TRBJ1-5
abundance: -
d_gene: -
v_gene: TRBV27
CDR3aa: CASRDTSNQPQHF
CDR3nt: TGTGCCAGCAGGGACACAAGCAATCAGCCCCAGCATTTT

j_gene: TRBJ2-2
abundance: -
d_gene: TRBD2
v_gene: TRBV7-6
CDR3aa: CASSILAGEVIRELFF
CDR3nt: TGTGCCAGCAGCATACTAGCGGGAGAAGTTATTAGGGAGCTGTTTTTT

j_gene: TRBJ2-7
abundance: -
d_gene: TRBD1
v_gene: TRBV4-1
CDR3aa: CASSQRQGLDSYEQYF
CDR3nt: TGCGCCAGCAGCCAGAGACAGGGGTTAGATTCCTACGAGCAGTACTTC

j_gene: TRBJ1-1
abundance: -
d_gene: -
v_gene: TRBV11-3
CDR3aa: CASSLEGRVDTEAFF
CDR3nt: TGTGCCAGCAGCTTAGAGGGCAGGGTCGACACTGAAGCTTTCTTT

j_gene: TRBJ1-5
abundance: -
d_gene: -
v_gene: TRBV7-9
CDR3aa: CASSSYRNQPQHF
CDR3nt: TGTGCCAGCAGCTCGTACAGAAATCAGCCCCAGCATTTT